These 6 T cell receptor beta chains came from one sample sequenced in a study of T cells expressing NK-cell markers. TCRdb derives one entry per CDR3 protein from the 5' RACE reads, leaving out DNA. The sample includes about 260,000 distinct CDR3 sequences. Source material: blood T cells: a sorted CD56 or NKG2C T cell subset, CD4+ or CD8+ T cells, or bulk PBMC T cells (not recorded which). Source of these receptors: a woman between 18 and 75 years old in good health.

The rearrangement links TRBV5-1 to TRBJ2-6; the D call from TCRdb, TRBD1, cannot be confirmed without DNA. The CDR3 is 14 residues long. Germline CDR1 reads SGHRS; CDR2 reads YFSETQ. CDR3 amino acids: CASSSGAGANVLTF.

The chain has TRBV5-5 and TRBJ1-5. The CDR3 is 14 amino acids. Germline V lookup: CDR1 SGHKS, CDR2 YYEKEE (reference sequence). CDR3 amino acids: CASSPGRDNQPQHF.

This chain connects TRBV14 to TRBJ2-7. CDR1 is SGHDN and CDR2 is FVKESK in the germline V gene. The CDR3 loop spans 14 amino acids. The CDR3 here is CASSQGGLSYEQYF.

The chain is built from TRBV12-3 or TRBV12-4 and TRBJ2-1. CDR3 length: 11 residues. CDR3 residues: CASSFMSRTFF.

The CDR3 is CASRSYRWGEQFF. The rearrangement links TRBV12-3 or TRBV12-4 to TRBJ2-1. The CDR3 has 13 residues.

This rearrangement joins TRBV6-5 to TRBJ2-3; there is no DNA to check the TCRdb D call of TRBD1. This CDR3 spans 15 amino acids. Germline CDR1 is MNHEY and CDR2 is SVGAGI. CDR3 region: CASSYGQGVVDTQYF.